The 26 T cell receptor beta chains below all came from one sample that was sequenced in a study of T-cell reconstitution after alpha-beta-depleted transplantation in children. Using unique molecular identifiers, the investigators prepared the TCRbeta library. TCRdb re-derived calls from the PCR reads in MiXCR, one entry per CDR3 protein. The table shows around 600,000 distinct CDR3 sequences, with more than 20% occurring only once. The material sequenced was PBMCs, mostly from graft donor cells, taken 360 days after TCRalphabeta/CD19-depleted stem cell transplant. The receptors stem from a boy younger than two who had a stem cell transplant for acute myeloid leukemia, so the T cells may come from the graft donor.

This clonotype was counted a few times. The chain recombines TRBV6-1 with TRBJ2-5, with 14 positions matching TRBD2. The germline CDR1 and CDR2 sequences are MNHNS and SASEGT. The J segment lost 4 bases and the V segment lost 6 bases, leaving 4 bases of the junction unmatched. The CDR3 extends over 15 amino acids. The CDR3 spells CASSNGLAGGETQYF. Written as DNA, the CDR3 is TGTGCCAGCAGCAACGGACTAGCGGGGGGAGAGACCCAGTACTTC.

The J gene is TRBJ2-7, the V gene TRBV27; maybe TRBD1 (6 bases). The germline V and J ends were trimmed by 0 bases and 3 bases, with 12 bases remaining between them. The CDR3 contains 15 residues. Germline V CDR1 and CDR2: MNHEY, SMNVEV (reference sequence). For the CDR3, the DNA is TGTGCCAGCAGTTTATCTGGGACAAAATACTACGAGCAGTACTTC. Its protein is CASSLSGTKYYEQYF.

This clonotype was found many times. The chain recombines TRBV20-1 with TRBJ2-3; D tentatively reads TRBD1 or TRBD2 (5 bases each). CDR3 length equals 16 residues. V was pared by 1 base and J by 0 bases, with 14 bases between. The germline V gene encodes CDR1 DFQATT and CDR2 SNEGSKA (reference sequence). This CDR3 reads CSARGGGSVSTDTQYF. CDR3 nucleotide sequence: TGCAGTGCTAGAGGTGGGGGTAGCGTGAGCACAGATACGCAGTATTTT.

This clonotype has only a few counts. The chain joins TRBV28 to TRBJ1-2, with D tentatively TRBD1 (6 bases). Germline-derived CDR1 and CDR2 are MDHEN and SYDVKM. The CDR3 runs 15 residues. Trimming stripped 5 bases from V and 4 bases from J, with 17 bases between. The CDR3, as DNA: TGTGCCAGCAGTCTCCGTGGGGCAGGGGCCTATGGCTACACCTTC. It encodes CASSLRGAGAYGYTF.

This clonotype has at least ten counts. The chain combines TRBV7-3 with TRBJ2-3; a possible D gene is TRBD2 (5 bases). The CDR3 spans 16 residues. Trimming stripped 2 bases from V and 3 bases from J, with 15 bases between. Germline V CDR1 and CDR2: SGHTA, FQGTGA. The CDR3 is CASSLEVATGTDTQYF. CDR3 coding DNA: TGTGCCAGCAGCTTAGAGGTAGCAACGGGGACAGATACGCAGTATTTT.

This clonotype was counted many times. The chain links TRBV12-3 or TRBV12-4 to TRBJ1-6; 7 nucleotides match TRBD1. The CDR3 length is 15 residues. Unmatched junction bases numbered 9, after V lost 6 bases and J lost 7 bases. CDR3 nucleotide sequence: TGTGCCAGCAGACGACCGGGACAGCCCAATTCACCCCTCCACTTT. Protein sequence: CASRRPGQPNSPLHF.

This clonotype was counted a few times. The V gene is TRBV7-2, the J gene TRBJ2-7; 9 nucleotides agree with TRBD2. This CDR3 is 13 amino acids long. Trimming at V came to 6 bases and at J to 4 bases, leaving 4 bases not matched to a gene. From germline, CDR1 is SGHTA and CDR2 FQGNSA. CDR3 sequence: CASRERGAYEQYF. CDR3 in DNA: TGTGCCAGCAGAGAGCGGGGGGCATACGAGCAGTACTTC.

V gene TRBV20-1 combines with J gene TRBJ2-3; D possibly corresponds to TRBD1 (5 bases). Germline CDR1 DFQATT, CDR2 SNEGSKA (reference sequence). The CDR3 has 14 amino acids. V shed 5 bases and J shed 1 base, with 13 bases lying between them. The CDR3 sequence is CSAPPDTGTDTQYF. CDR3 nucleotide sequence: TGCAGTGCTCCCCCGGACACCGGCACAGATACGCAGTATTTT.

V usage is TRBV28 and J usage is TRBJ1-4; 7 positions agree with TRBD1. The CDR3 sequence is 17 residues long. V was pared by 5 bases and J by 1 base, with 10 bases of the junction left unmatched. CDR1 and CDR2 from the germline V gene are MDHEN and SYDVKM. The CDR3 sequence: CASSRWGRGLTNEKLFF. The DNA for the CDR3 is TGTGCCAGCAGTCGGTGGGGCAGGGGGTTAACTAATGAAAAACTGTTTTTT.

This clonotype was seen ten or more times. This chain links TRBV28 with TRBJ2-3; 7 bases align to TRBD1. V dropped 6 bases and J dropped 0; count of bases not matched to a gene: 6. The CDR3 has 15 amino acids. Germline CDR1 MDHEN, CDR2 SYDVKM. The CDR3 reads CASRPEGASTDTQYF. The CDR3 DNA reads as TGTGCCAGCAGGCCCGAGGGGGCTAGCACAGATACGCAGTATTTT.

This clonotype was observed once. This chain joins TRBV2 and TRBJ1-6, with D hard to call. Germline CDR1 SNHLY, CDR2 FYNNEI. The CDR3 runs to 18 residues. Trimming removed 4 bases from V and 0 bases from J, with 16 bases in between. CDR3 sequence (DNA): TGTGCCAGCAGTGGGGCTCATGGAGGGAGCTCCTATAATTCACCCCTCCACTTT. Its translation: CASSGAHGGSSYNSPLHF.

J is TRBJ2-5 and V is TRBV20-1, with D perhaps matching TRBD1 (5 bases). CDR3 length: 12 residues. The germline gives CDR1 DFQATT, CDR2 SNEGSKA (reference sequence). V was trimmed by 2 bases and J by 7 bases, leaving 11 bases between them. The CDR3 reads CSARLGQWTQYF. DNA for the CDR3: TGCAGTGCTAGACTGGGGCAGTGGACCCAGTACTTC.

The chain links TRBV30 to TRBJ2-1; D is unclear. CDR3 length equals 12 residues. The germline gives CDR1 GTSNPN, CDR2 SVGIG (reference sequence). V gave up 1 base and J gave up 7 bases, with 8 bases separating them. This chain's CDR3 is CAWSASSNEQFF. The CDR3 coding sequence is TGTGCCTGGAGTGCCTCCTCTAATGAGCAGTTCTTC.

This clonotype was counted ten times or more. The rearrangement links TRBV29-1 to TRBJ1-1; 7 nucleotides line up with TRBD1. The CDR3 is 14 amino acids. Germline V gene lookup returns CDR1 SQVTM and CDR2 ANQGSEA. The CDR3, as DNA: TGCAGTCTCGCGGGCAGGGGGGAGAACACTGAAGCTTTCTTT. Its protein is CSLAGRGENTEAFF.

This clonotype was observed a handful of times. The chain joins TRBV12-3 or TRBV12-4 to TRBJ2-5; 7 bases match TRBD1. The ends lost 6 bases at V and 1 base at J; junction bases unmatched: 8. The CDR3 extends over 15 amino acids. The CDR3 reads CASSFIGTAQETQYF. CDR3 DNA sequence: TGTGCCAGCAGCTTTATCGGGACAGCCCAAGAGACCCAGTACTTC.

This clonotype came up many times. The CDR3 is CASSSSGTGSITEAFF. In nucleotides, the CDR3 is TGTGCCAGCAGTTCCTCCGGGACAGGGTCTATAACTGAAGCTTTCTTT. V usage is TRBV28 and J usage is TRBJ1-1; TRBD1 matches 9 bases. CDR1 and CDR2 (germline): MDHEN, SYDVKM. The CDR3 runs to 16 residues. Germline trimming cut 4 bases from V and 5 bases from J; bases unmatched to any gene: 11.

The chain uses TRBV4-1 and TRBJ1-1; D not certain. The CDR3 is 16 residues long. Germline loops: CDR1 MGHRA, CDR2 YSYEKL. V gave up 1 base and J gave up 6 bases, with 18 bases separating them. CDR3 protein: CASSQVAIGRLAEAFF. DNA for the CDR3: TGCGCCAGCAGCCAAGTGGCGATAGGGAGGTTGGCTGAAGCTTTCTTT.

This clonotype was observed a handful of times. This chain connects TRBV4-3 to TRBJ1-1; TRBD1 agrees at 8 bases. V was pared by 1 base and J by 10 bases, with 5 bases of the junction left unmatched. Germline V gene sequence: CDR1 LGHNA, CDR2 YSLEER. This CDR3 is built from 13 residues. In DNA, the CDR3 is TGCGCCAGCAGCCAAGGGCAGGGGGCGGCAGCTTTCTTT. It codes for CASSQGQGAAAFF.

The sample holds a few counts of this clonotype. This sequence joins TRBV5-4 and TRBJ2-2; D unresolved. The CDR3 has 16 residues. The germline CDR1 and CDR2 sequences are SGHNT and YYREEE (reference sequence). V gave up 0 bases and J gave up 3 bases, with 12 bases separating them. The CDR3 protein is CASSLDLVSHTGELFF. The CDR3 bases are TGTGCCAGCAGCTTGGACTTGGTCAGTCACACCGGGGAGCTGTTTTTT.

J is TRBJ1-4 and V is TRBV5-1; no definite D call. Trimming took 2 bases from V and 0 from J, leaving 11 bases between them. There are 16 residues in the CDR3. From germline, CDR1 is SGHRS and CDR2 YFSETQ. The CDR3 DNA is TGCGCCAGCAGCTTTGACACTGACACAACTAATGAAAAACTGTTTTTT. Amino acid sequence: CASSFDTDTTNEKLFF.

This clonotype turned up a few times. The chain recombines TRBV20-1 with TRBJ2-5; D is ambiguous. The length of the CDR3 is 13 residues. Trimming cost V 7 bases and J 4 bases, with 16 bases left between them. Germline values: CDR1 DFQATT, CDR2 SNEGSKA (reference sequence). CDR3 DNA: TGCAGTGGCGCGGCCTCTCGCCTAGAGACCCAGTACTTC. Protein sequence: CSGAASRLETQYF.

In this sample, this clonotype turned up a few times. The chain carries TRBV6-5 and TRBJ2-2; 11 bases line up with TRBD2. CDR1 and CDR2 from the germline V gene are MNHEY and SVGAGI. The V and J ends lost 7 bases and 5 bases, in that order; junction bases with no gene match: 6. This CDR3 spans 15 amino acids. The CDR3 protein is CASTLAGGGTGELFF. The CDR3 region has the DNA TGTGCCAGCACTCTAGCGGGGGGCGGTACCGGGGAGCTGTTTTTT.

This clonotype was recorded many times. The chain links TRBV11-1 to TRBJ2-6; tentative D call: TRBD1 (6 bases). Deletions cut 6 bases from V and 4 bases from J, with 19 bases between. The CDR3 has 17 amino acids. Germline CDR1 SGHAT, CDR2 FQDESV (reference sequence). CDR3 nucleotides: TGTGCCAGCAGTCTGGGGAGCAGGGGCACAGGGGCCAACGTCCTGACTTTC. Its protein product is CASSLGSRGTGANVLTF.

V gene TRBV15 combines with J gene TRBJ2-7; D uncertain. This CDR3 contains 15 residues. CDR1 is LNHNV, CDR2 YYDKDF, per germline (reference sequence). The ends were cut back, 3 bases at V and 0 bases at J, with 12 bases in the middle. The CDR3, as DNA: TGTGCCACCAGCAGGGCTACCACAGACTCCTACGAGCAGTACGTC. Encoded protein: CATSRATTDSYEQYV.

The chain is built from TRBV5-5 and TRBJ2-7; no reliable D call. CDR3 length: 13 residues. From germline, CDR1 is SGHKS and CDR2 YYEKEE (reference sequence). V was cut by 2 bases and J by 7 bases, with 13 bases left in between. CDR3 loop: CASSLGIGWEQYF. The CDR3 nucleotides read TGTGCCAGCAGCTTAGGAATTGGGTGGGAGCAGTACTTC.

This clonotype has just one count. The CDR3 sequence is CASSSYSRTVPPIEQYV. The CDR3 region has the DNA TGTGCCAGCAGCTCATACTCCAGGACAGTCCCCCCGATCGAGCAGTACGTC. The V gene is TRBV6-1, the J gene TRBJ2-7, with D tentatively TRBD1 (6 bases). CDR1 and CDR2 (germline): MNHNS, SASEGT. CDR3 length: 17 residues. Between the trimmed V and J ends, which lost 6 bases and 6 bases, there was a span of 27 bases.